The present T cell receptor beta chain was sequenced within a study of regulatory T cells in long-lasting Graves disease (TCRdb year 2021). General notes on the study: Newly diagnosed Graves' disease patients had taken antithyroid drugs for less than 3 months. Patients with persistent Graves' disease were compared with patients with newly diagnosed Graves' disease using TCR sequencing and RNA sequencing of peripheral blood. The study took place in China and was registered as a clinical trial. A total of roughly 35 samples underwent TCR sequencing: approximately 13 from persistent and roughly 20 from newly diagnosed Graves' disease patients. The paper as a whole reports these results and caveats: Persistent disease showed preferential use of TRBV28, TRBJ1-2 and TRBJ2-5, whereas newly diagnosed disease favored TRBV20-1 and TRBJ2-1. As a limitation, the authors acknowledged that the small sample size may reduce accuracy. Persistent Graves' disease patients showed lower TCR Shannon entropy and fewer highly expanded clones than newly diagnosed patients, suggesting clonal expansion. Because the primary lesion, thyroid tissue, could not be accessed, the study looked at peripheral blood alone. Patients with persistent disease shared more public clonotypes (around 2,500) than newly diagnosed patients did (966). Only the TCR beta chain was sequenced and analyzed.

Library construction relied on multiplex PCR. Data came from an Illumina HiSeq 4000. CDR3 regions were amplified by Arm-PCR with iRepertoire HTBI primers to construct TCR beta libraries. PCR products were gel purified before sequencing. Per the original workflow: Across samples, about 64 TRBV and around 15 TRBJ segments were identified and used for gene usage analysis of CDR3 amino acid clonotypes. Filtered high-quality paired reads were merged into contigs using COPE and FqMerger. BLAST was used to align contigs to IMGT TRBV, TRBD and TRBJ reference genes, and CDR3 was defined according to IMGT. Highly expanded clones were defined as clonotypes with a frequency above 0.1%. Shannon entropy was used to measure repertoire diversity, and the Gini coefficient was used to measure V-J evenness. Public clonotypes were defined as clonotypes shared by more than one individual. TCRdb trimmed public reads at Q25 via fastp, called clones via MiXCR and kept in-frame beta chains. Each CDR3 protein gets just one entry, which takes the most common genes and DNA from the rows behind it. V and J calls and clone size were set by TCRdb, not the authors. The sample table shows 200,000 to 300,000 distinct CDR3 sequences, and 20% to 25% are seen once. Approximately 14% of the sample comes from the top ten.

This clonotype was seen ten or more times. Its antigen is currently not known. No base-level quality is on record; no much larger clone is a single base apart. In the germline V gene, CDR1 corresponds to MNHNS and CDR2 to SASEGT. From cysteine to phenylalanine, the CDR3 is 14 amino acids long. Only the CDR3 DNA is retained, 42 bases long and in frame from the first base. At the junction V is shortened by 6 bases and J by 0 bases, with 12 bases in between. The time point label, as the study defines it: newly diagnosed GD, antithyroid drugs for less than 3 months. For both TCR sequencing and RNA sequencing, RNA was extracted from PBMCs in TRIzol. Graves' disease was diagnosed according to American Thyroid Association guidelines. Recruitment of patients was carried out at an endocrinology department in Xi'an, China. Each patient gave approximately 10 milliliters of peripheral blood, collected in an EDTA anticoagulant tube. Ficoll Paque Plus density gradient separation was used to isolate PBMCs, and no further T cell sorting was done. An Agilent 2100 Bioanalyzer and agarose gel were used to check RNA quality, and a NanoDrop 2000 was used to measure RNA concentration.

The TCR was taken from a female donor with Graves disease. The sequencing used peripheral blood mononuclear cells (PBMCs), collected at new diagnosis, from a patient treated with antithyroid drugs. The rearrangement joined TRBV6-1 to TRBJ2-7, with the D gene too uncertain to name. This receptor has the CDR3 CASRPGGVSYEQYF. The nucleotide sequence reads TGTGCCAGCAGACCGGGCGGAGTCTCCTACGAGCAGTACTTC.